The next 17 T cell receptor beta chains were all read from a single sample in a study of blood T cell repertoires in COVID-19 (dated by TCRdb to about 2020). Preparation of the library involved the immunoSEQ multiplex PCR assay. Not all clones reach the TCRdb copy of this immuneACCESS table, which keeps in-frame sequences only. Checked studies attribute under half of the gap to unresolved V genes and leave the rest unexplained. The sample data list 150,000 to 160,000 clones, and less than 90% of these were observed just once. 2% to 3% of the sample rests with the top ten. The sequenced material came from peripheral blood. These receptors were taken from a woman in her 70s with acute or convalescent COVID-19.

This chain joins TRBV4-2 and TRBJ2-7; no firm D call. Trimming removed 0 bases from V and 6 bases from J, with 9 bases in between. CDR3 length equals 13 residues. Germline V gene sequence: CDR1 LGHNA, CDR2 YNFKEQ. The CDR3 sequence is CASSQDQHREQYF. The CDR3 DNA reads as TGTGCCAGCAGCCAAGATCAACACCGCGAGCAGTACTTC.

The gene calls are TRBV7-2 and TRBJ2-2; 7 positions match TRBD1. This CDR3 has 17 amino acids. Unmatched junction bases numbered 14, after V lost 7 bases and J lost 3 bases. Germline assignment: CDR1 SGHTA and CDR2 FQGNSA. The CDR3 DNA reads TGTGCCAGCACCTCGAGGGGGCAAGGGTTTGACACCGGGGAGCTGTTTTTT. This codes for CASTSRGQGFDTGELFF. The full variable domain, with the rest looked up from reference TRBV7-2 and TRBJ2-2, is GAGVSQSPSNKVTEKGKDVELRCDPISGHTALYWYRQSLGQGLEFLIYFQGNSAPDKSGLPSDRFSAERTGGSVSTLTIQRTQQEDSAVYLCASTSRGQGFDTGELFFGEGSRLTVL.

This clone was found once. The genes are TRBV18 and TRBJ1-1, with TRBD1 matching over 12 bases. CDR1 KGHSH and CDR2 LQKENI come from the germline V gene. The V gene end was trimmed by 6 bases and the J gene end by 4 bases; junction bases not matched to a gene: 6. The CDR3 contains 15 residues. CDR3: CASSSGTGGITEAFF. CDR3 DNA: TGTGCCAGCTCGTCCGGGACAGGGGGCATCACTGAAGCTTTCTTT. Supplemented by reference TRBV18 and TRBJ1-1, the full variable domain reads NAGVMQNPRHLVRRRGQEARLRCSPMKGHSHVYWYRQLPEEGLKFMVYLQKENIIDESGMPKERFSAEFPKEGPSILRIQQVVRGDSAAYFCASSSGTGGITEAFFGQGTRLTVV.

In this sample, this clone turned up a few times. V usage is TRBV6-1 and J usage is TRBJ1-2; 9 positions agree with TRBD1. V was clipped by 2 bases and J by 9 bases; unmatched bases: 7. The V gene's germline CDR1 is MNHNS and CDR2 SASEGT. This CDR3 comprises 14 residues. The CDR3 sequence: CASSESGQGSSYTF. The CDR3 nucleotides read TGTGCCAGCAGTGAATCGGGACAGGGCAGTAGCTACACCTTC.

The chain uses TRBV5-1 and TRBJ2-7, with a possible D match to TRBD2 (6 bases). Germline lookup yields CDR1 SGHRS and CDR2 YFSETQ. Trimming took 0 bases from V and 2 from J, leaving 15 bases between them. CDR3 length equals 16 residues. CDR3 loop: CASSLVLGGGTYEQYF. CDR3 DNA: TGCGCCAGCAGCTTGGTTTTGGGGGGTGGGACCTACGAGCAGTACTTC. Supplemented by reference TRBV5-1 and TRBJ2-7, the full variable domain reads KAGVTQTPRYLIKTRGQQVTLSCSPISGHRSVSWYQQTPGQGLQFLFEYFSETQRNKGNFPGRFSGRQFSNSRSEMNVSTLELGDSALYLCASSLVLGGGTYEQYFGPGTRLTVT.

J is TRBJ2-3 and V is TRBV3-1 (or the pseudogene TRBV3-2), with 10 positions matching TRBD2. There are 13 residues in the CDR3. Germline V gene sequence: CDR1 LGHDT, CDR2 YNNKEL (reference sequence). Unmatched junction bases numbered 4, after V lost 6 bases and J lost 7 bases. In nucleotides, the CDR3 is TGTGCCAGCAGGAGCGGGGGGGAGAATACGCAGTATTTT. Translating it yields CASRSGGENTQYF.

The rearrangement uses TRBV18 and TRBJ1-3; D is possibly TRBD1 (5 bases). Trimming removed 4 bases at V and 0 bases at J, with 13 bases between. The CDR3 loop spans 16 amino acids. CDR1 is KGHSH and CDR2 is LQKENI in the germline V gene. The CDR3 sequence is CASSQTGSSSGNTIYF. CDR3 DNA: TGTGCCAGCTCACAAACAGGCTCGAGCTCTGGAAACACCATATATTTT.

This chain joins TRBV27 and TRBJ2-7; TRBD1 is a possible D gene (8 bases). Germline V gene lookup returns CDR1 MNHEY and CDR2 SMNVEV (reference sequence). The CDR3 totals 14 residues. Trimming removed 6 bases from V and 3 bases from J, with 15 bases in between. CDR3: CASRRTGRGYEQYF. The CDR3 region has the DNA TGTGCCAGCAGACGGACAGGGAGGGGCTACGAGCAGTACTTC.

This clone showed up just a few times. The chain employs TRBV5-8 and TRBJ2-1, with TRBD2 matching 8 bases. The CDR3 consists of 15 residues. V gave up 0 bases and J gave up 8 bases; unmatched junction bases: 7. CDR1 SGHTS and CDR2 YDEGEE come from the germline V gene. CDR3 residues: CASSLGTSKGDEQFF. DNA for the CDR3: TGTGCCAGCAGCTTGGGGACTAGCAAGGGCGATGAGCAGTTCTTC.

CDR3 bases: TGTGCTAGCTGGTCACCGGAACCCAGGGACAGGGTCGGTCGGGAGACCCAGTACTTC. This encodes CASWSPEPRDRVGRETQYF. The J gene is TRBJ2-5, the V gene TRBV7-7; 9 nucleotides align to TRBD1. Germline CDR1 is SSHAT and CDR2 is FNYEAQ (reference sequence). CDR3 size: 19 residues.

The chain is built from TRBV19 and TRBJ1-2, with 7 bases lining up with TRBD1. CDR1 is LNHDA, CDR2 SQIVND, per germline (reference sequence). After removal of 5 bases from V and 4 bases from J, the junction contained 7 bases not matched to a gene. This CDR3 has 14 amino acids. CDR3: CASSPTGNVYGYTF. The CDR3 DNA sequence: TGTGCCAGTAGTCCGACAGGGAATGTCTATGGCTACACCTTC.

The CDR3 protein is CASSLSSGGTLATQYF. The CDR3 DNA follows: TGCGCCAGCAGCTTATCTAGCGGGGGGACATTGGCGACCCAGTACTTC. This chain joins TRBV5-1 and TRBJ2-5; 11 bases are a match to TRBD2. Germline lookup yields CDR1 SGHRS and CDR2 YFSETQ. The CDR3 is 16 amino acids. V shed 2 bases and J 7 bases; nucleotides not matched to a gene: 10.

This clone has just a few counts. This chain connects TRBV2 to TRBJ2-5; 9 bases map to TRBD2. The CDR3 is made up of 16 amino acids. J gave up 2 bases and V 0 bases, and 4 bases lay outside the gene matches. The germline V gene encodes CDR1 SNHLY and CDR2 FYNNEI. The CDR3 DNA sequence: TGTGCCAGCAGTGAAGCGGGAGCGGGGGGTCAAGAGACCCAGTACTTC. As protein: CASSEAGAGGQETQYF.

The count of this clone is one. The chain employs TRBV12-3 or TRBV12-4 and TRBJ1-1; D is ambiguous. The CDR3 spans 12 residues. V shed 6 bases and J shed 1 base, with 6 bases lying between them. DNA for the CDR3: TGTGCCAGCAGCTCAGGGAACACTGAAGCTTTCTTT. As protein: CASSSGNTEAFF.

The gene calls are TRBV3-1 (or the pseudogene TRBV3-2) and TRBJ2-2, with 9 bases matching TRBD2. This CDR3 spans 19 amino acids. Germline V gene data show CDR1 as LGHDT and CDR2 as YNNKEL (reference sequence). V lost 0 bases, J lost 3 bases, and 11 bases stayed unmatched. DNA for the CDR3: TGTGCCAGCAGCCAAGAGGCGAGGGCGGGACTAGCCGACACCGGGGAGCTGTTTTTT. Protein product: CASSQEARAGLADTGELFF.

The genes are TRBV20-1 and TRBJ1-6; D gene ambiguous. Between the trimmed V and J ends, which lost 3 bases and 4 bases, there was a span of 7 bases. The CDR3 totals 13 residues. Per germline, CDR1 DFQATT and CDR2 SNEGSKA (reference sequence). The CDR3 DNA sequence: TGCAGTGCTAGTTCGGGGTATAATTCACCCCTCCACTTT. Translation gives CSASSGYNSPLHF.

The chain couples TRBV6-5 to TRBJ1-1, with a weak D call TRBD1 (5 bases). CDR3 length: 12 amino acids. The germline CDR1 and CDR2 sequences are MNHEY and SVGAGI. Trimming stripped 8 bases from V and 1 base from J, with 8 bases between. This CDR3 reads CASGRANTEAFF. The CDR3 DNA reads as TGTGCCAGCGGCAGGGCGAACACTGAAGCTTTCTTT.